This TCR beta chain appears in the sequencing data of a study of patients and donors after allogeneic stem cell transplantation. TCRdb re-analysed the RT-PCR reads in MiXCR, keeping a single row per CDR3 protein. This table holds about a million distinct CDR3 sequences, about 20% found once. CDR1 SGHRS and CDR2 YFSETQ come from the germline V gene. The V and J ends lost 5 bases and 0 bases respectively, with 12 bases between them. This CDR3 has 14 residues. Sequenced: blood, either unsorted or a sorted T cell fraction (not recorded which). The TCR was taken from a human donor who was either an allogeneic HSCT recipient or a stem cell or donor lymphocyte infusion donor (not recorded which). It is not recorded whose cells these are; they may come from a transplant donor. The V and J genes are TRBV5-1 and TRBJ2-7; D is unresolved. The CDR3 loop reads CASRGTASSYEQYF. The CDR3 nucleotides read TGCGCCAGCAGAGGAACAGCGAGCTCCTACGAGCAGTACTTC.